This TCR beta chain came from a study of T-cell reconstitution after alpha-beta-depleted transplantation in children. Findings of the study overall: Some patients showed high day-60 TCRbeta diversity, which derived from surviving recipient T cells and thymic progenitors. There were reportedly several hundred expanded graft clones from which alpha-beta T cells came about two months after transplant. Counts and diversity of T cells one year after transplant came mostly from newly produced T cells.

A remark on this clonotype: No antigen is known for it.

Unique molecular identifiers were built into the TCRbeta library. In TCRdb, the PCR reads were re-called with MiXCR into one record per CDR3 protein. The sample shows fewer than 500,000 distinct CDR3 sequences, over 40% of them seen only once. The CDR3 consists of 15 residues. The germline V gene has CDR1 ENHRY and CDR2 SYGVKD. The V gene end was trimmed by 11 bases and the J gene end by 0 bases; junction bases not matched to a gene: 10. This TCR was recovered from a girl aged 2 to 10 with aplastic anemia, due to receive a stem cell transplant. The V and J genes are TRBV10-3 and TRBJ2-3; TRBD2 aligns across 8 bases. The sample here was PBMCs, taken before TCRalphabeta/CD19-depleted stem cell transplant. The CDR3 protein is CASLRREASTDTQYF. The CDR3 DNA reads as TGTGCCTCCCTAAGGCGGGAGGCTAGCACAGATACGCAGTATTTT.